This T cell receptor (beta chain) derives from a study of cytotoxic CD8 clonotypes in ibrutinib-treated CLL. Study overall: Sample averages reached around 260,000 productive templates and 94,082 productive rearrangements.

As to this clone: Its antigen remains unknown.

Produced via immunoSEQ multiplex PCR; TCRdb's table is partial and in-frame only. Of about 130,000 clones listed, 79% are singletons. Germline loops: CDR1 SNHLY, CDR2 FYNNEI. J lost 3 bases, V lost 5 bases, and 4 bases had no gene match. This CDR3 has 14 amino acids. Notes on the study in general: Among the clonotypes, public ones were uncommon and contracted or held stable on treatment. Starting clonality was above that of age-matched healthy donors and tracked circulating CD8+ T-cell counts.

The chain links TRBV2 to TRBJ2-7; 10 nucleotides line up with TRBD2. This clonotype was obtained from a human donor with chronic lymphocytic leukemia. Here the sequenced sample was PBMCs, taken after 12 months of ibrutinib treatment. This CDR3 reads CASSPGLAVYEQYF. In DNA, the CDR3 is TGTGCCAGCAGTCCCGGACTAGCGGTCTACGAGCAGTACTTC.